These 29 T cell receptor beta chains were all obtained from the same sample, sequenced in a study of Graves' ophthalmopathy and Graves' hyperthyroidism. CDR3 regions of TCR beta were amplified from RNA transcripts. Investigators did first-round RT-PCR with HTBI primers, then second-round multiplex PCR. TCRdb independently ran MiXCR on the multiplex PCR reads; one entry per CDR3 protein. The sample has 580,000 or so distinct CDR3 sequences, about 35% seen once. Sequenced input: peripheral blood or thyroid tissue (not recorded which). All receptors come from an adult man with Graves' hyperthyroidism.

The genes are TRBV10-1 and TRBJ2-3, with D tentatively TRBD1 (6 bases). This CDR3 comprises 14 residues. Germline CDR1 reads WNHNN; CDR2 reads SYGVQD (reference sequence). The CDR3 loop is CATTTGSSTDTQYF. DNA of the CDR3: TGCGCGACAACTACAGGGTCTAGCACAGATACGCAGTATTTT.

About this clonotype: A much larger clone is a single base away; this may be a read error. The genes are TRBV5-1 and TRBJ1-2; TRBD1 is a possible D gene (6 bases). Germline V gene sequence: CDR1 SGHRS, CDR2 YFSETQ. V shed 4 bases and J shed 2 bases, with 9 bases lying between them. The CDR3 runs 13 residues. CDR3 amino acids: CASSGTRNYGYTF. The CDR3 region has the DNA TGCGCCAGCAGCGGGACACGAAACTATGGCTACACCTTC.

Many counts were recorded for this clonotype. The chain joins TRBV12-5 to TRBJ2-7; the D gene is possibly TRBD1 (6 bases). The V gene's germline CDR1 is LGHNT and CDR2 FRNRAP. The V and J ends lost 5 bases and 2 bases respectively, with 16 bases between them. This CDR3 region has 15 residues. The CDR3 nucleotides read TGTGCTAGTGGTCCCTCCGGGACATCCGCCTACGAGCAGTACTTC. It encodes CASGPSGTSAYEQYF.

The sample holds many counts of this clonotype. The chain uses TRBV12-5 and TRBJ2-5, with 8 bases matching TRBD1. Unmatched junction bases numbered 8, after V lost 5 bases and J lost 6 bases. CDR1 is LGHNT, CDR2 FRNRAP, per germline. This CDR3 region has 14 residues. CDR3 amino acids: CASGVTGARKTQYF. The DNA for the CDR3 is TGTGCTAGTGGTGTGACAGGGGCTCGAAAGACCCAGTACTTC. Looking up the rest from reference TRBV12-5 and TRBJ2-5 gives the full variable domain: DARVTQTPRHKVTEMGQEVTMRCQPILGHNTVFWYRQTMMQGLELLAYFRNRAPLDDSGMPKDRFSAEMPDATLATLKIQPSEPRDSAVYFCASGVTGARKTQYFGPGTRLLVL.

At least ten counts were recorded for this clonotype. Written as DNA, the CDR3 is TGTGCCAGCAGCTTAGCTAGGGACAGGGGGTCCCGTCAGCCCCAGCATTTT. It yields the protein CASSLARDRGSRQPQHF. This chain links TRBV7-6 with TRBJ1-5, with 11 bases matching TRBD1. This CDR3 contains 17 residues. Trimming cost V 0 bases and J 6 bases; bases outside gene matches: 7. Germline V gene sequence: CDR1 SGHVS, CDR2 FNYEAQ.

In this sample, this clonotype turned up many times. The genes are TRBV19 and TRBJ1-4; perhaps TRBD1 as D (6 bases). With 4 bases removed from V and 0 bases from J, the gap between germline ends came to 15 bases. Germline CDR1 reads LNHDA; CDR2 reads SQIVND (reference sequence). The CDR3 length is 17 residues. The CDR3 spells CASSTPGHPATNEKLFF. CDR3 bases: TGTGCCAGTAGTACTCCGGGACATCCCGCAACTAATGAAAAACTGTTTTTT.

This clonotype was seen repeatedly, ten times or more. The CDR3 DNA reads as TGTGCCAGCAGCCCCAGGGGGCAAGGCGGGAGGTACAAGACCCAGTACTTC. It yields the protein CASSPRGQGGRYKTQYF. The rearrangement uses TRBV7-6 and TRBJ2-5; D possibly uses TRBD1 or TRBD2 (8 bases each). The germline gives CDR1 SGHVS, CDR2 FNYEAQ. Trimming left V 5 bases short and J 6 bases short, with 25 bases between. The CDR3 loop spans 17 amino acids.

The chain links TRBV20-1 to TRBJ1-5; D is perhaps TRBD1 (5 bases). Trimming shortened V by 4 bases and J by 14 bases, and 24 bases separated the two germline ends. The germline V gene encodes CDR1 DFQATT and CDR2 SNEGSKA (reference sequence). The CDR3 runs 14 residues. The CDR3 nucleotides read TGCAGTGCTATAACTAGCGGGGCCGCCTACAATGAGCATTTT. Protein: CSAITSGAAYNEHF.

This clonotype has at least ten counts. This chain links TRBV7-3 with TRBJ2-2; TRBD1 matches at 11 bases. The CDR3 contains 15 residues. CDR1 and CDR2 (germline): SGHTA, FQGTGA. With V trimmed by 3 bases and J by 6 bases, 3 bases remained unmatched. The CDR3 region is CASSFGTGGSGELFF. CDR3 sequence (DNA): TGTGCCAGCAGCTTCGGGACAGGGGGATCCGGGGAGCTGTTTTTT.

Regarding this clonotype: One end of the junction is discordant with germline, which a read error may explain. This chain links TRBV7-3 with TRBJ2-2; the D gene could be TRBD1 or TRBD2 (5 bases each). Germline V gene lookup returns CDR1 SGHTA and CDR2 FQGTGA. The CDR3 loop spans 15 amino acids. The CDR3 protein is CASSLAGTNTGELVF. The CDR3, as DNA: TGTGCCAGCAGCTTGGCAGGGACCAACACCGGGGAGCTGGTTTTT.

Note on this clonotype: An end of the junction does not agree with germline; a read error may underlie this. The genes are TRBV7-2 and TRBJ2-6; D might be TRBD1 or TRBD2, each matching 5 bases. This CDR3 contains 13 residues. CDR1 and CDR2 (germline): SGHTA, FQGNSA. CDR3 residues: CASSGAGADVLTF. CDR3 nucleotide sequence: TGTGCCAGCAGCGGGGCCGGGGCCGACGTCCTGACTTTC.

The chain couples TRBV10-3 to TRBJ2-5; 7 bases agree with TRBD2. Germline trimming cut 10 bases from V and 3 bases from J; bases unmatched to any gene: 5. The CDR3 runs to 12 residues. Germline assignment: CDR1 ENHRY and CDR2 SYGVKD. The CDR3 protein is CATGAGEETQYF. CDR3 bases: TGTGCCACGGGTGCGGGGGAAGAGACCCAGTACTTC.

There are many counts of this clonotype. This chain uses TRBV2 with TRBJ1-3; the D is unclear. Trimming took 7 bases from V and 1 from J, leaving 20 bases between them. The CDR3 has 17 amino acids. Germline lookup yields CDR1 SNHLY and CDR2 FYNNEI. The CDR3 coding sequence is TGTGCCAGCAAGGCGGGTTGGAGTACGAATTCTGGAAACACCATATATTTT. This sequence encodes CASKAGWSTNSGNTIYF.

The chain couples TRBV6-1 to TRBJ2-5; TRBD1 matches at 11 bases. The better agreement between TRBJ2-3 and the DNA end casts doubt on the J call. Germline CDR1 reads MNHNS; CDR2 reads SASEGT. CDR3 length equals 15 residues. CDR3 sequence reads: CASSEGTGGRDTQYF. In DNA form, the CDR3 reads TGTGCCAGCAGTGAAGGGACAGGGGGCAGAGATACGCAGTATTTT.

In its sample, this clonotype was seen many times. This chain links TRBV7-8 with TRBJ2-7; D possibly corresponds to TRBD2 (5 bases). V was shortened by 1 base and J by 1 base, with 5 bases between the two germline ends. The CDR3 length is 13 residues. Germline loops: CDR1 SGHVS, CDR2 FQNEAQ. This CDR3 is CASSLGLSYEQYF. CDR3 in DNA: TGTGCCAGCAGCTTAGGACTATCCTACGAGCAGTACTTC.

As DNA, the CDR3 is TGTGCCAGCAGCCCGGCAGGCCCAACAGATACGCAGTATTTT. It is translated as CASSPAGPTDTQYF. The gene calls are TRBV7-9 and TRBJ2-3; D gene uncertain. The germline CDR1 and CDR2 sequences are SEHNR and FQNEAQ (reference sequence). The CDR3 has 14 residues. Trimming cost V 5 bases and J 3 bases, with 12 bases left between them.

A remark on this clonotype: One end of the junction is discordant with germline, which a read error may explain. The V call is TRBV5-1, the J call TRBJ1-4; D is unresolved. CDR3 length: 14 amino acids. Germline CDR1 and CDR2: SGHRS and YFSETQ. The CDR3 bases are TGTGCCAGCAGCCCCATTCTGTGGAGTGAAAAACTGTTTTTT. Encoded protein: CASSPILWSEKLFF.

The sample holds many counts of this clonotype. A read error may explain this, as a much larger clone is one base away. The V call is TRBV29-1, the J call TRBJ1-1; D may be TRBD1 (6 bases). This CDR3 contains 15 residues. CDR1 is SQVTM, CDR2 ANQGSEA, per germline. The CDR3 is CSVAQGTPLNTGAFF. In DNA, the CDR3 is TGCAGCGTTGCACAGGGAACTCCTTTGAACACTGGAGCTTTCTTT.

Remarks on this clonotype: The CDR3 carries no conserved terminal phenylalanine or tryptophan, so it likely arises from a read error. The J gene is TRBJ1-2, the V gene TRBV29-1; tentative D call: TRBD1 (6 bases). The CDR3 runs 13 residues. CDR1 and CDR2 from the germline V gene are SQVTM and ANQGSEA. The V and J ends lost 2 bases and 0 bases respectively, with 7 bases between them. CDR3: CSVEKGANYGYTL. The CDR3 nucleotides read TGCAGCGTTGAAAAGGGGGCTAACTATGGCTACACCCTC.

Regarding this clonotype: A single base separates this from a much larger clone, so it may be a read error. This chain uses TRBV9 with TRBJ2-7, with D perhaps matching TRBD1 or TRBD2 (6 bases each). The last part of the DNA fits TRBJ2-5 better; the J call may be wrong. The CDR3 loop spans 15 amino acids. Germline assignment: CDR1 SGDLS and CDR2 YYNGEE. CDR3 in amino acids: CASSVEAEGGETQYF. The CDR3 coding sequence is TGTGCCAGCAGCGTAGAGGCAGAGGGGGGTGAGACCCAGTACTTC.

J is TRBJ2-7 and V is TRBV24-1; TRBD1 agrees at 11 bases. The V and J ends lost 3 bases and 1 base, in that order; junction bases with no gene match: 4. The CDR3 is 16 amino acids. Per germline, CDR1 KGHDR and CDR2 SFDVKD. The DNA of the CDR3 is TGTGCCACCAGTGATCCCGGGACAGGGGGATCCTACGAGCAGTACTTC. Its protein product is CATSDPGTGGSYEQYF.

This clonotype came up a few times. The chain has TRBV12-3 or TRBV12-4 and TRBJ1-4, with 9 bases identical to TRBD1. This CDR3 has 16 residues. Unmatched junction bases numbered 14, after V lost 7 bases and J lost 8 bases. CDR3 region: CASTLSTGGVREKLFF. The CDR3 nucleotides are TGTGCCAGCACCCTTTCCACAGGGGGCGTAAGGGAAAAACTGTTTTTT.

This clonotype came up many times. This chain uses TRBV7-9 with TRBJ2-5; 7 bases match TRBD1. The CDR3 is 15 amino acids. The junction had 4 bases not matched to a gene; V was cut back by 0 bases and J by 3 bases. Germline V lookup: CDR1 SEHNR, CDR2 FQNEAQ (reference sequence). As DNA, the CDR3 is TGTGCCAGCAGCTTAGCGCAGGGGGATGAAGAGACCCAGTACTTC. It translates to CASSLAQGDEETQYF.

In this sample, this clonotype turned up many times. The chain uses TRBV29-1 and TRBJ1-1; D is uncertain. V gave up 4 bases and J gave up 3 bases, with 9 bases separating them. CDR3 length: 12 amino acids. Germline assignment: CDR1 SQVTM and CDR2 ANQGSEA. The CDR3 nucleotides are TGCAGCGTTGGTCAGTATGACACTGAAGCTTTCTTT. Translated: CSVGQYDTEAFF.

This chain uses TRBV5-1 with TRBJ1-4; TRBD1 agrees at 12 bases. The CDR3 has 17 residues. V dropped 0 bases and J dropped 7; count of bases not matched to a gene: 7. Germline values: CDR1 SGHRS, CDR2 YFSETQ. The CDR3 bases are TGCGCCAGCAGCTTGGAAGGGACAGGGGGCGAGGGTGAAAAACTGTTTTTT. It encodes CASSLEGTGGEGEKLFF.

This clonotype was detected many times. The chain combines TRBV6-6 with TRBJ2-5; D may be TRBD1 (6 bases). Germline lookup yields CDR1 MNHNY and CDR2 SVGAGI (reference sequence). Trimming stripped 4 bases from V and 5 bases from J, with 11 bases between. The CDR3 length is 13 residues. CDR3: CASSSNRAETQYF. In DNA, the CDR3 is TGTGCCAGCAGTTCCAACAGGGCTGAGACCCAGTACTTC.

The chain carries TRBV10-3 and TRBJ2-3; 12 bases line up with TRBD2. Germline V gene data show CDR1 as ENHRY and CDR2 as SYGVKD. V was clipped by 5 bases and J by 4 bases; unmatched bases: 4. The CDR3 consists of 15 residues. The CDR3 here is CAISHTSGGSDTQYF. The CDR3 nucleotides read TGTGCCATCAGTCATACTAGCGGGGGGTCAGATACGCAGTATTTT.

Concerning this clonotype itself: It may be a read error: a sequence one base away is much more abundant. The genes are TRBV10-2 and TRBJ1-3; 10 nucleotides line up with TRBD1. CDR1 is WSHSY, CDR2 SAAADI, per germline. J gave up 0 bases and V 2 bases, and 1 base lay outside the gene matches. There are 16 residues in the CDR3. The CDR3, as DNA: TGCGCCAGCAGTGAGGGGACAGGGGACTCTGGAAACACCATATATTTT. Its translation: CASSEGTGDSGNTIYF.

This clonotype was counted at least ten times. This chain connects TRBV7-3 to TRBJ2-7; D might be TRBD1 or TRBD2, each matching 5 bases. Germline values: CDR1 SGHTA, CDR2 FQGTGA. Trimming shortened V by 1 base and J by 5 bases, and 15 bases separated the two germline ends. CDR3 length equals 15 residues. In nucleotides, the CDR3 is TGTGCCAGCAGCTTAAAGGGCAGGGTGGGGGACGAGCAGTACTTC. Translated: CASSLKGRVGDEQYF.